The entry below describes one T cell receptor beta chain. Sequenced by immunoSEQ multiplex PCR; TCRdb stores in-frame clones only, minus some. Among about 250,000 clones listed, around 82% were seen once. Enrollees, about 18 to 95 years old, lived in approximately 24 US areas. Each participant's cohort was designated according to participant-reported clinical history. The data belong to a study of blood T cell repertoires in COVID-19. At the level of the study: In each case, the material was cDNA or gDNA derived from T cells, B-cell-depleted T cells, or PBMCs.

Trimming took 5 bases from V and 5 from J; bases not matched to a gene: 5. This CDR3 has 14 amino acids. CDR1 is LGHDT and CDR2 is YNNKEL in the germline V gene (reference sequence). This clonotype originated in a woman in her forties who had been exposed to COVID-19. Sequenced material: PBMCs or T cells enriched from blood (not recorded which). The V gene is TRBV3-1 (or the pseudogene TRBV3-2), the J gene TRBJ1-1, with TRBD1 matching over 10 bases. CDR3 loop: CASSYGQGVTEAFF. The CDR3 bases are TGTGCCAGCAGCTACGGACAGGGGGTGACTGAAGCTTTCTTT.